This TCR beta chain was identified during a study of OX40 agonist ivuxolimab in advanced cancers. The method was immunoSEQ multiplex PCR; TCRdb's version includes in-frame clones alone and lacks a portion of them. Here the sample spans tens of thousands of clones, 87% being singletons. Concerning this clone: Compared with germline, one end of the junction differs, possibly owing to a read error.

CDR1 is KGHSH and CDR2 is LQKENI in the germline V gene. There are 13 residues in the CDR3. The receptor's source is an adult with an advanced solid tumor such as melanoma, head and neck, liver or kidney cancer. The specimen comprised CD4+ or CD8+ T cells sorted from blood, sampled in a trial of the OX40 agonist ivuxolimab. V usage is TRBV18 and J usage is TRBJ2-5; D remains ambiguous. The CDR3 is CASSPRYQEAQYF. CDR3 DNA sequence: TGTGCCAGCTCACCACGGTACCAAGAGGCCCAGTACTTC.